Shown below are 18 T cell receptor beta chains from a single sample sequenced in a study of molecular identifiers for immune sequencing clone quantification. TCRdb re-called the PCR reads through MiXCR, storing one row per CDR3 protein. The repertoire holds about 86,000 distinct CDR3 sequences, with roughly 25% as singletons. Sequenced input: naive CD8+ T cells from blood, with Jurkat cell RNA spiked in. Noted subset: FACS-sorted CD8+CD4-CCR7+CD45RA+ naive T cells. These receptor sequences come from a human donor in good health. Some libraries in this study had Jurkat cell RNA spiked in.

This clonotype was counted many times. The chain combines TRBV7-3 with TRBJ2-1; possible D gene TRBD2, 6 bases. CDR3 length equals 14 residues. Trimming shortened V by 1 base and J by 6 bases, and 10 bases separated the two germline ends. Germline assignment: CDR1 SGHTA and CDR2 FQGTGA. This CDR3 is CASSLISGSNEQFF. Written as DNA, the CDR3 is TGTGCCAGCAGCTTAATTTCCGGGAGCAATGAGCAGTTCTTC.

This clonotype showed up just a few times. The chain employs TRBV19 and TRBJ2-7; 7 bases match TRBD1. Per the germline V gene, CDR1 is LNHDA and CDR2 is SQIVND (reference sequence). The CDR3 sequence is 12 residues long. Losses at the gene ends were 2 bases for V and 7 bases for J; bases not matched to a gene: 2. The DNA of the CDR3 is TGTGCCAGTAGTATAACAGGGGTTGAGCAGTACTTC. It encodes CASSITGVEQYF.

This clonotype was counted only a few times. The rearrangement joins TRBV2 to TRBJ1-1; TRBD1 is a possible D gene (5 bases). V lost 1 base to trimming and J lost 4 bases, with 10 bases between them. Germline V gene data show CDR1 as SNHLY and CDR2 as FYNNEI. There are 14 residues in the CDR3. The CDR3 here is CASSEGPGPTEAFF. The DNA of the CDR3 is TGTGCCAGCAGTGAAGGTCCGGGGCCCACTGAAGCTTTCTTT.

Of note for this clonotype: Just one base apart from a much larger clone, this may be a read error. The rearrangement uses TRBV5-1 and TRBJ2-7; perhaps TRBD2 as D (6 bases). This CDR3 contains 14 residues. The germline gives CDR1 SGHRS, CDR2 YFSETQ. The germline V and J ends were trimmed by 7 bases and 2 bases, with 16 bases remaining between them. In DNA, the CDR3 is TGCGCCAGCGGCTGGACTACGCTTACCTACGAGCAGTACTTC. It yields the protein CASGWTTLTYEQYF. Complete variable domain (other parts from reference TRBV5-1 and TRBJ2-7): KAGVTQTPRYLIKTRGQQVTLSCSPISGHRSVSWYQQTPGQGLQFLFEYFSETQRNKGNFPGRFSGRQFSNSRSEMNVSTLELGDSALYLCASGWTTLTYEQYFGPGTRLTVT.

The V and J genes are TRBV27 and TRBJ1-4; a weak D match, TRBD1 (5 bases). The V end was cut by 6 bases, the J end by 3 bases, with 23 bases between. In germline, CDR1 is MNHEY, CDR2 SMNVEV (reference sequence). CDR3 length equals 18 residues. The CDR3 sequence: CASRLLGYGGAANEKLFF. In DNA, the CDR3 is TGTGCCAGCAGACTCTTAGGGTACGGGGGAGCGGCTAATGAAAAACTGTTTTTT.

This clonotype was picked up a small number of times. The gene calls are TRBV13 and TRBJ2-3; D is perhaps TRBD1 (5 bases). Between the trimmed V and J ends, which lost 5 bases and 2 bases, there was a span of 14 bases. This CDR3 has 15 residues. From germline, CDR1 is PRHDT and CDR2 FYEKMQ (reference sequence). CDR3 nucleotide sequence: TGTGCCAGCAGCATATGGGGCTATCCCACAGATACGCAGTATTTT. It codes for CASSIWGYPTDTQYF.

This clonotype was seen at least ten times. This rearrangement joins TRBV2 to TRBJ2-2; either TRBD1 or TRBD2 may fit D (6 bases each). V was shortened by 4 bases and J by 4 bases, with 10 bases between the two germline ends. CDR3 length equals 14 residues. Germline CDR1 reads SNHLY; CDR2 reads FYNNEI. CDR3 protein: CASSAGAGTGELFF. The CDR3 DNA sequence: TGTGCCAGCAGTGCGGGGGCGGGCACCGGGGAGCTGTTTTTT.

V usage is TRBV4-1 and J usage is TRBJ2-7; 7 positions agree with TRBD1. CDR3 length: 14 amino acids. The germline V gene has CDR1 MGHRA and CDR2 YSYEKL. The J segment lost 8 bases and the V segment lost 4 bases, leaving 11 bases of the junction unmatched. The CDR3 reads CASSPGQSYDKQYF. In DNA, the CDR3 is TGCGCCAGCAGCCCGGGACAGAGCTATGACAAGCAGTACTTC.

This clonotype was detected only a few times. J is TRBJ2-7 and V is TRBV7-6, with D perhaps TRBD1 (6 bases). V lost 1 base, J lost 4 bases, and 14 bases lay in between. The CDR3 contains 15 residues. Germline CDR1 and CDR2: SGHVS and FNYEAQ. CDR3 DNA sequence: TGTGCCAGCAGCTTAGAGGCAGGGGTTACTTACGAGCAGTACTTC. Encoded protein: CASSLEAGVTYEQYF. Full variable domain (remainder filled in from reference TRBV7-6 and TRBJ2-7): GAGVSQSPRYKVTKRGQDVALRCDPISGHVSLYWYRQALGQGPEFLTYFNYEAQQDKSGLPNDRFSAERPEGSISTLTIQRTEQRDSAMYRCASSLEAGVTYEQYFGPGTRLTVT.

As concerns this clonotype: The junction and the germline gene differ at one end; a read error may be behind it. The rearrangement joins TRBV4-1 to TRBJ1-4, with D unresolved. The length of the CDR3 is 15 residues. The germline V gene has CDR1 MGHRA and CDR2 YSYEKL. CDR3 coding DNA: TGCGCCTGCAGCCAAGCCAAGGGCAGCAATGAAAAACTGTTTTTT. As protein: CACSQAKGSNEKLFF.

To note about this clonotype: Lacking the conserved final phenylalanine or tryptophan, this CDR3 likely reflects a read error. This chain joins TRBV5-1 and TRBJ1-1; a possible D gene is TRBD1 (5 bases). The V gene's germline CDR1 is SGHRS and CDR2 YFSETQ. The CDR3 spans 15 residues. The CDR3 spells CASSLESGMKTEAFY. In nucleotides, the CDR3 is TGCGCCAGCAGCTTGGAGTCAGGGATGAAGACTGAAGCTTTCTAT.

A word on this clonotype: This may be a read error: a much more frequent sequence differs by one nucleotide. Lacking the conserved final phenylalanine or tryptophan, this CDR3 likely reflects a read error. The chain is built from TRBV7-9 and TRBJ1-1; D gene ambiguous. The CDR3 totals 15 residues. V was pared by 1 base and J by 4 bases, with 13 bases between. CDR1 and CDR2 (germline): SEHNR, FQNEAQ (reference sequence). Here the CDR3 reads CASSLVEAAGTEAFS. The CDR3 coding sequence is TGTGCCAGCAGCTTAGTGGAGGCCGCGGGCACTGAAGCTTTCTCT.

This clonotype was seen more than once but under ten times. One base away lies a much larger clone, so this may be a sequencing read error. The chain employs TRBV28 and TRBJ1-1; D not resolved. V was shortened by 3 bases and J by 8 bases, with 7 bases between the two germline ends. In germline, CDR1 is MDHEN, CDR2 SYDVKM. The CDR3 is 11 amino acids. CDR3 region: CASSLGKEAFF. CDR3 bases: TGTGCCAGCAGTTTGGGGAAAGAAGCTTTCTTT. Variable domain in full (rest from reference TRBV28 and TRBJ1-1): DVKVTQSSRYLVKRTGEKVFLECVQDMDHENMFWYRQDPGLGLRLIYFSYDVKMKEKGDIPEGYSVSREKKERFSLILESASTNQTSMYLCASSLGKEAFFGQGTRLTVV.

This clonotype occurred many times. The gene calls are TRBV19 and TRBJ1-5; 7 bases fit TRBD1. CDR3 length: 15 amino acids. Germline CDR1 is LNHDA and CDR2 is SQIVND (reference sequence). V dropped 5 bases and J dropped 2; count of bases not matched to a gene: 6. CDR3 sequence (DNA): TGTGCCAGTAGTTCCAGGACAGGCCGCAATCAGCCCCAGCATTTT. It specifies CASSSRTGRNQPQHF.

The table lists this clonotype with a count of one. The chain employs TRBV19 and TRBJ2-7, with unresolved D. Germline V gene data show CDR1 as LNHDA and CDR2 as SQIVND (reference sequence). The length of the CDR3 is 14 residues. Trimming shortened V by 3 bases and J by 1 base, and 10 bases separated the two germline ends. Written as DNA, the CDR3 is TGTGCCAGTAGTATCCTCGAAAGGTCCTACGAGCAGTACTTC. Translated, it gives CASSILERSYEQYF.

In this sample, this clonotype turned up a few times. This sequence joins TRBV7-8 and TRBJ2-5; 11 positions agree with TRBD1. The CDR3 extends over 14 amino acids. V was pared by 1 base and J by 7 bases, with 2 bases of the junction left unmatched. In germline, CDR1 is SGHVS, CDR2 FQNEAQ. CDR3 sequence: CASSLVGQGVTQYF. CDR3 nucleotide sequence: TGTGCCAGCAGCTTAGTGGGACAGGGGGTGACCCAGTACTTC.

On this clonotype: A much larger clone sits a single nucleotide away, making a read error possible. The rearrangement joins TRBV12-3 or TRBV12-4 to TRBJ2-3; TRBD1 agrees at 8 bases. This CDR3 contains 14 residues. CDR3 sequence: CACSLTGASDTQYF. In DNA form, the CDR3 reads TGTGCCTGCAGCTTGACAGGGGCCTCAGATACGCAGTATTTT.

The gene calls are TRBV2 and TRBJ2-5; D is undetermined. Per germline, CDR1 SNHLY and CDR2 FYNNEI. CDR3 length: 16 residues. V lost 0 bases and J 1 base, leaving 12 bases between the germline ends. CDR3: CASSEAHSRLQETQYF. The DNA for the CDR3 is TGTGCCAGCAGTGAAGCGCACTCTCGACTCCAAGAGACCCAGTACTTC.